The subject of this entry is one T cell receptor beta chain. Its cognate antigen is unknown. This specimen comes from a study of T-cell memory formation after mild COVID-19. Broader study findings: Certain responding clones were present in pre-infection memory, suggesting participation of cross-reactive memory.

5'RACE with constant-segment primers yielded barcoded, UMI-tagged TCR alpha and TCR beta cDNA libraries. Using its own MiXCR run on the 5' RACE reads, TCRdb lists one record per CDR3 protein. The sample lists about 140,000 distinct CDR3 sequences, 14% seen once, with around 28% in the top ten. The ends were cut back, 4 bases at V and 2 bases at J, with 18 bases in the middle. The CDR3 is 16 amino acids. The germline CDR1 and CDR2 sequences are LGHNT and FRNRAP. The chain has TRBV12-5 and TRBJ2-7; D might be TRBD1 (6 bases). This sequence was found in an adult woman who had mild COVID-19 (a few samples of this study predate the infection). Cell type and time point are not known. Sequencing was carried out using PBMCs or a T cell subset sorted from them (not recorded which). CDR3 amino acids: CASGSPTGSLTYEQYF. CDR3 in DNA: TGTGCTAGTGGTTCGCCCACAGGGTCCCTTACCTACGAGCAGTACTTC.